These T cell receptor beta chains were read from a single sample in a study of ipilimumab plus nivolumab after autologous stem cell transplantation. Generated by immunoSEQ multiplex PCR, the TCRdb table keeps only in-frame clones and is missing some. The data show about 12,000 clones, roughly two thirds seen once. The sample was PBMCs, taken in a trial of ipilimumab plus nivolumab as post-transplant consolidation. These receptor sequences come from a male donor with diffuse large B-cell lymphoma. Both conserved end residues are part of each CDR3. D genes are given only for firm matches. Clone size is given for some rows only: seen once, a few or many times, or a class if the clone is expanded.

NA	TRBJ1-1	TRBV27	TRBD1	TGTGCCAGCAGTTCAGGACAGGTGATGAACACTGAAGCTTTCTTT	CASSSGQVMNTEAFF
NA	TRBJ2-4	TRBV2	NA	TGTGCCAGCAGTGAAAGGCTATTGGGAGAAGGGAACATTCAGTACTTC	CASSERLLGEGNIQYF
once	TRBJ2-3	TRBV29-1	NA	TGCAGCGATCTCAGGGCTGAGACGCAGTATTTT	CSDLRAETQYF
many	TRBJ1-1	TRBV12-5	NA	TGTGCTAGTGGTCCCACGCGGACGGGTAACACTGAAGCTTTCTTT	CASGPTRTGNTEAFF
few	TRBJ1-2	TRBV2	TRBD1	TGTGCCAGCAGGCAAACCGGGACAGGGATCGGCTACACCTTC	CASRQTGTGIGYTF
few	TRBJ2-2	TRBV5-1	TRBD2	TGCGCCAGCAGCTCCCTTCCAACTAGCGGGGGGGCCGGGGAGCTGTTTTTT	CASSSLPTSGGAGELFF
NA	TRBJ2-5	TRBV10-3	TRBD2	TGTGCCATCAGTGAGCCGACTAGCGGGGAAAGGGAGACCCAGTACTTC	CAISEPTSGERETQYF
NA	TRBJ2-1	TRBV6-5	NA	TGTGCCAGCAGTGCTTGGGACGCCGCCGTCAATGAGCAGTTCTTC	CASSAWDAAVNEQFF
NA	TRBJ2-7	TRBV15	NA	TGTGCCACCAGCAGAGGAAACCGAGGGTACGAGCAGTACTTC	CATSRGNRGYEQYF
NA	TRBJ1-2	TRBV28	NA	TGTGCCAGCAGTTTAGACTATGGCTACACCTTC	CASSLDYGYTF
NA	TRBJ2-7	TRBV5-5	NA	TGTGCCAGCAGCTTAGAAGCGTACGAGCAGTACTTC	CASSLEAYEQYF
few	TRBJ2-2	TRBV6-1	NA	TGTGCCAGCAGTGAACCAGAGCTGTTTTTT	CASSEPELFF
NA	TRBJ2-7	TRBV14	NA	TGTGCCAGCAGCCCACGACGACCGACACTCTTCTCCTACGAGCAGTACTTC	CASSPRRPTLFSYEQYF
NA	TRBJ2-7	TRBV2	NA	TGTGCCAGCATCCCCAAGACGGGATTAACGACCTACGAGCAGTACTTC	CASIPKTGLTTYEQYF
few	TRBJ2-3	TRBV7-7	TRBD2	TGTGCCAGCAGCTTAGAACTAGCGGGGTTTGATACGCAGTATTTT	CASSLELAGFDTQYF
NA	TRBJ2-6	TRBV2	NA	TGTGCCATCCCCAACCCCTCTGGGGCCAACGTCCTGACTTTC	CAIPNPSGANVLTF
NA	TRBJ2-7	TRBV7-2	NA	TGTGCCAGCAGCCAAGATCCGGCCGGGGACCTAAGAGAGCAGTACTTC	CASSQDPAGDLREQYF
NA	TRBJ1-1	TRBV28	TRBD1	TGTGCCAGCAGCCTTATCCAGGGGGGCACTGAAGCTTTCTTT	CASSLIQGGTEAFF
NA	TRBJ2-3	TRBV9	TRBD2	TGTGCCAGCAGCTCCCGGACTAGCGGGAGGGTAACAGATACGCAGTATTTT	CASSSRTSGRVTDTQYF
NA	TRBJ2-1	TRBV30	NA	TGTGCCTGGACTCGGGACTACAATGAGCAGTTCTTC	CAWTRDYNEQFF
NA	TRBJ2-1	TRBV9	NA	TGTGCCAGCAGCGTAGCAAGGGAAGGCAATGAGCAGTTCTTC	CASSVAREGNEQFF
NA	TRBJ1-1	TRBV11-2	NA	TGTGCCAGCAGCTTGGGACCCTCCTTGAACACTGAAGCTTTCTTT	CASSLGPSLNTEAFF
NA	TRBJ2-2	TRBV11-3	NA	TGTGCCAGCAGCTTCAGGAACACCGGGGAGCTGTTTTTT	CASSFRNTGELFF
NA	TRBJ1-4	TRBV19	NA	TGTGCCAGTAGTAAAGGCCTTAATGAAAAACTGTTTTTT	CASSKGLNEKLFF
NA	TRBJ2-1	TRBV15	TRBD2	TGTGCCACCAGCAGAGGAGGCAGGGAGGGCAATGAGCAGTTCTTC	CATSRGGREGNEQFF
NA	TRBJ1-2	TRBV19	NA	TGTGCCAGTAGTATAGCGGAGCATAACTATGGCTACACCTTC	CASSIAEHNYGYTF
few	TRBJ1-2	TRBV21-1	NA	TGTGCCAGCAGCGCCCCCCCCACCTACTTCCTTAACTATGGCTACACCTTC	CASSAPPTYFLNYGYTF
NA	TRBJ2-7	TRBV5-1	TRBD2	TGCGCCAGCAGCGTGAGGAGCGGGAGCTCGTCCGAGCAGTACTTC	CASSVRSGSSSEQYF
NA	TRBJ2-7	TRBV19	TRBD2	TGTGCCAGTAGTATTTCTCGGGAGGACTTCTACGAGCAGTACTTC	CASSISREDFYEQYF
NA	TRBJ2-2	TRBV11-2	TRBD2	TGTGCCAGCAGCTTTAACCCCCGGGAGGAGGACGGGGAGCTGTTTTTT	CASSFNPREEDGELFF
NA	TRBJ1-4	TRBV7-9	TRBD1	TGCGCCAGCAGCCAAGATCCGGGACAGACTAATGAAAAACTGTTTTTT	CASSQDPGQTNEKLFF
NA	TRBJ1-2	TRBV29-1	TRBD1	TGCAGCGTTGCCGGACAGGGACTGTACGGCTACACCTTC	CSVAGQGLYGYTF
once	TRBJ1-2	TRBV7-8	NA	TGTGCCAGCAGCCGGACGTTTAACTATGGCTACACCTTC	CASSRTFNYGYTF
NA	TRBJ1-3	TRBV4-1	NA	TGCGCCAGCAGCCAAGGTGCGGGAAACACCATATATTTT	CASSQGAGNTIYF
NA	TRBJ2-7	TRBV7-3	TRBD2	TGTGCCAGCAGCTTACAAGCGGGAGGGCCTCACGAGCAGTACTTC	CASSLQAGGPHEQYF
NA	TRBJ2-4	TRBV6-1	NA	TGTGCCAGCAGTGAAGCGCTTGAGGGTGACATTCAGTACTTC	CASSEALEGDIQYF
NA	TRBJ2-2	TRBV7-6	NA	TGTGCCAGCAGCCTCGGACCAAGAGGGGGCACCGGGGAGCTGTTTTTT	CASSLGPRGGTGELFF
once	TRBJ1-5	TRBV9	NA	TGTGCCAGCAGCGTGGCAGGCTCAAATCAGCCCCAGCATTTT	CASSVAGSNQPQHF
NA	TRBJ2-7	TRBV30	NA	TGTGCCTGGAGTCGGAGTGGGGCCCACGAGCAGTACTTC	CAWSRSGAHEQYF
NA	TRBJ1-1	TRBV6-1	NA	TGTGCCAGCCAGAGGATCGGGGTCGGGGCTGAAGCTTTCTTT	CASQRIGVGAEAFF